This entry describes one TCR beta chain. The assay was immunoSEQ multiplex PCR, and TCRdb's table has in-frame clones only and misses some. Of more than 65,000 clones in the sample, 90% to 95% were seen once. These data are taken from a study of technical replicates of blood from several donors. The germline CDR1 and CDR2 sequences are SEHNR and FQNEAQ (reference sequence). Trimming removed 1 base from V and 4 bases from J, with 18 bases in between. CDR3 length equals 17 residues. V and J are TRBV7-9 and TRBJ2-3; a weak D match, TRBD2 (6 bases). Input material: T cells isolated from PBMCs. The receptor was derived from a human donor in good health. CDR3 loop: CASSLGGEWLEADTQYF. In DNA, the CDR3 is TGTGCCAGCAGCTTAGGGGGGGAATGGTTGGAGGCAGATACGCAGTATTTT.